The present T cell receptor (beta chain) was sequenced within a study of cytomegalovirus exposure and HLA in healthy donors. For the study at large: The study placed 70% to 90% of its roughly 400 genotyped donors in the Caucasian-associated ancestry cluster. Study outcomes and limitations: Later analysis demonstrated an association between a missense DCLRE1C variant and TCR beta V- and J-gene trimming.

Amplification used 60 Vbeta primers and 13 Jbeta primers. Profiled with immunoSEQ multiplex PCR; TCRdb holds only in-frame clones, not every one. Found here are 150,000 to 200,000 clones, about 82% of them singletons; the top ten hold roughly 1.5%. This CDR3 spans 15 amino acids. Germline CDR1 reads ENHRY; CDR2 reads SYGVKD. V gave up 2 bases and J gave up 3 bases; unmatched junction bases: 2. As to this clone: Its antigen remains unidentified.

The TCR was taken from a man aged 18 to 30 in good health and CMV-seronegative. The gene calls are TRBV10-3 and TRBJ1-5; 9 bases match TRBD1. The sequenced sample consisted of PBMCs. The CDR3 protein is CAISEGQGLNQPQHF. CDR3 bases: TGTGCCATCAGTGAGGGACAGGGGCTCAATCAGCCCCAGCATTTT.